The present T cell receptor (beta chain) was sequenced within a study of shared clonotypes between healthy human individuals. The wider study: The study drew on a couple of women and a few men aged 18 to 49 as donors.

Only CD45RO-negative cells positively selected for CCR7 counted as naive CD8 cells, so terminally differentiated effector memory CD45RA+ cells were excluded. All participating donors were Caucasian adults from Nashville, Tennessee. This table comes from immunoSEQ multiplex PCR, and its TCRdb copy is limited to in-frame clones, with some not included. The table lists hundreds of thousands of clones, roughly 95% of them singletons. Whole-study results and caveats: In contrast to clonotypes shared by all four donors, non-shared clonotypes had lower generation probabilities.

The CDR3 sequence is 15 residues long. The J segment lost 3 bases and the V segment lost 4 bases, leaving 10 bases of the junction unmatched. CDR1 is SGDLS and CDR2 is YYNGEE in the germline V gene. Regarding this clone: Its matching antigen is unknown.

The chain recombines TRBV9 with TRBJ2-7; TRBD2 matches 7 bases. Material for sequencing was naive CD8+ T cells sorted from blood. The clonotype was recovered from a young woman in good health. The CDR3 sequence is CASSNGAGPIYEQYF. In DNA, the CDR3 is TGTGCCAGCAGCAACGGAGCGGGGCCCATCTACGAGCAGTACTTC.